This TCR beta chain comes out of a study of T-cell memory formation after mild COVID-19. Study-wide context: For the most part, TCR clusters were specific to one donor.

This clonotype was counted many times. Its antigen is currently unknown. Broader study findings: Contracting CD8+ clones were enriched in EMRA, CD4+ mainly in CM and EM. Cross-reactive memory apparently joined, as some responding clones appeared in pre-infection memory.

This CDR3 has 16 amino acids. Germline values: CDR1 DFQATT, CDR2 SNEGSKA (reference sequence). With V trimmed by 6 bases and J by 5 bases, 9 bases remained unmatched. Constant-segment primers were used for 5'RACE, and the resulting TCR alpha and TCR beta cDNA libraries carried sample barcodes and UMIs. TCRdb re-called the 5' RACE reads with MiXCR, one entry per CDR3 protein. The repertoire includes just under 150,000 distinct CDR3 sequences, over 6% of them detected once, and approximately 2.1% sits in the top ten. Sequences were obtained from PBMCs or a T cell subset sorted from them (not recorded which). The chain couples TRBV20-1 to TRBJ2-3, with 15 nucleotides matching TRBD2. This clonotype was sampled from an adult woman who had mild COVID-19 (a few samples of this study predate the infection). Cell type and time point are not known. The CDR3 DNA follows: TGCAGTGCCACCGGACTAGCGGGAGGGTTTGGAGATACGCAGTATTTT. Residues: CSATGLAGGFGDTQYF.